Listed below are T cell receptor beta chains from one sample, sequenced in a study of blood T cell repertoires in COVID-19. Profiled with immunoSEQ multiplex PCR; TCRdb holds only in-frame clones, not every one. The sample includes around 94,000 clones, approximately 91% of them seen just once. What was sequenced was peripheral blood. The receptor source for this set is a man aged 18-30 years with acute or convalescent COVID-19. The CDR3 runs from the conserved cysteine through the conserved F or W. The order of the fields is D gene, clone size, V gene, J gene, CDR3 protein, CDR3 DNA. A D gene is named only where the DNA matches it firmly. Size is omitted from some rows. Given values are once, few, many or a class for expanded clones.

.	once	TRBV15	TRBJ2-1	CATSRALQGPVYNEQFF	TGTGCCACCAGCAGAGCCCTACAGGGCCCGGTTTACAATGAGCAGTTCTTC
.	.	TRBV5-1	TRBJ2-5	CASSLNGGQETQYF	TGCGCCAGCAGCTTGAACGGGGGTCAAGAGACCCAGTACTTC
TRBD1	few	TRBV24-1	TRBJ2-7	CATSDATGGTEQYF	TGTGCCACCAGTGATGCAACAGGGGGAACCGAGCAGTACTTC
TRBD2	.	TRBV3-1/TRBV3-2	TRBJ2-7	CASSHRVAGGEQYF	TGTGCCAGCAGCCACCGGGTAGCGGGAGGCGAGCAGTACTTC
TRBD1	.	TRBV7-7	TRBJ1-2	CASSPLPGGGYGYTF	TGTGCCAGCAGCCCACTCCCAGGGGGCGGATATGGCTACACCTTC
.	.	TRBV2	TRBJ1-5	CASSEAVSNQPQHF	TGTGCCAGCAGTGAAGCGGTCAGTAATCAGCCCCAGCATTTT
TRBD2	.	TRBV27	TRBJ2-5	CASSRGRAETQYF	TGTGCCAGCAGTCGCGGGAGGGCAGAGACCCAGTACTTC
TRBD1	.	TRBV19	TRBJ1-5	CASAGGNERGNQPQHF	TGTGCCAGTGCAGGGGGAAACGAGAGGGGCAATCAGCCCCAGCATTTT
.	.	TRBV7-9	TRBJ2-1	CASSYRTLRTENIYNEQFF	TGTGCCAGCAGTTACCGCACGCTGAGGACAGAGAATATCTACAATGAGCAGTTCTTC
TRBD2	.	TRBV19	TRBJ2-2	CASSPAPTSGRGGELFF	TGTGCCAGTAGTCCTGCCCCGACTAGCGGGAGGGGGGGGGAGCTGTTTTTT
TRBD1	.	TRBV28	TRBJ1-2	CASVRGGQGDTNYGYTF	TGTGCCAGCGTAAGGGGGGGACAGGGTGACACTAACTATGGCTACACCTTC
.	.	TRBV9	TRBJ1-6	CASSGAGLSYNSPLHF	TGTGCCAGCAGCGGGGCGGGCCTCTCCTATAATTCACCCCTCCACTTT
TRBD2	.	TRBV6-6	TRBJ2-1	CASSPFLTSGSYNEQFF	TGTGCCAGCAGTCCTTTCCTGACTAGCGGGTCCTACAATGAGCAGTTCTTC
.	.	TRBV5-6	TRBJ1-1	CASSGPRTANTEAFF	TGTGCCAGCAGCGGCCCACGGACAGCTAACACTGAAGCTTTCTTT
TRBD2	.	TRBV7-2	TRBJ2-3	CASSFRNGGGPSDTQYF	TGTGCCAGCAGCTTTCGTAACGGGGGAGGGCCCTCAGATACGCAGTATTTT
.	.	TRBV12-3/TRBV12-4	TRBJ1-5	CASSYSADQPQHF	TGTGCCAGCAGTTATAGTGCGGATCAGCCCCAGCATTTT
TRBD2	.	TRBV30	TRBJ2-6	CAGMGQREAPGANVLTF	TGTGCCGGAATGGGCCAGCGGGAGGCACCTGGGGCCAACGTCCTGACTTTC
TRBD1	few	TRBV6-5	TRBJ1-1	CASSTRDRAGEAFF	TGTGCCAGCAGTACTCGGGACAGGGCCGGGGAAGCTTTCTTT
.	.	TRBV7-9	TRBJ1-2	CASSLKGGDGYTF	TGTGCCAGCAGCTTAAAAGGGGGGGATGGCTACACCTTC
TRBD1	.	TRBV5-1	TRBJ2-2	CASSPGTGFTGELFF	TGCGCCAGCAGCCCCGGGACAGGTTTCACCGGGGAGCTGTTTTTT
.	.	TRBV5-6	TRBJ2-7	CASSLAGRGAPHEQYF	TGTGCCAGCAGCTTGGCTGGACGCGGGGCCCCCCACGAGCAGTACTTC
.	.	TRBV18	TRBJ1-5	CASSGLGGASQPQHF	TGTGCCAGCTCAGGGCTCGGGGGGGCAAGTCAGCCCCAGCATTTT
TRBD1	.	TRBV30	TRBJ1-2	CALATGIYGYTF	TGTGCCTTGGCGACAGGGATCTATGGCTACACCTTC
.	.	TRBV12-5	TRBJ1-1	CATDRLNTEAFF	TGTGCTACCGACAGGCTGAACACTGAAGCTTTCTTT
.	.	TRBV4-2	TRBJ1-3	CASSTTEISGNTIYF	TGTGCCAGCAGCACGACTGAAATCTCTGGAAACACCATATATTTT
.	.	TRBV4-1	TRBJ2-5	CASSQPGRAETQYF	TGCGCCAGCAGCCAACCGGGCAGGGCAGAGACCCAGTACTTC
TRBD1	.	TRBV5-6	TRBJ1-2	CASSPQTGSGYGYTF	TGTGCCAGCAGCCCCCAGACAGGGTCGGGCTATGGCTACACCTTC